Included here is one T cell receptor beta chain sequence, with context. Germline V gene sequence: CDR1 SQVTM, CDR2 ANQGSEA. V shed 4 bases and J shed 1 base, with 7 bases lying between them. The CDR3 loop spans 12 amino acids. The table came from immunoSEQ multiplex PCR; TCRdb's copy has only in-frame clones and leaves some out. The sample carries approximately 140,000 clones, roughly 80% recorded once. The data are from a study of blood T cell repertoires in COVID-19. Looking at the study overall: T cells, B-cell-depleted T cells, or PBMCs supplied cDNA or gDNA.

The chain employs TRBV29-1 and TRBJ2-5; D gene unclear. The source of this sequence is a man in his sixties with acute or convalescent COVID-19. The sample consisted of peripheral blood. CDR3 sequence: CSVGSSQETQYF. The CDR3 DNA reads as TGCAGCGTTGGGTCCAGCCAAGAGACCCAGTACTTC.